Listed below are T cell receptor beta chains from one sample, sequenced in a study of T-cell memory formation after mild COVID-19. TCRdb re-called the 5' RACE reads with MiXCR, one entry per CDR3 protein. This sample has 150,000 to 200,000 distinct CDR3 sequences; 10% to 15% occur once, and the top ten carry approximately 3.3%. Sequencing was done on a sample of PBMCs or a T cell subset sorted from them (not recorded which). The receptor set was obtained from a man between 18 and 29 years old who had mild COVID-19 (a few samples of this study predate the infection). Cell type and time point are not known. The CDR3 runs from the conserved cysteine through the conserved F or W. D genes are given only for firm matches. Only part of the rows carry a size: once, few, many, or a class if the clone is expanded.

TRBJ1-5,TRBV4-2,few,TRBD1,CASSQSGGGTGVYQPQHF,TGTGCCAGCAGCCAAAGCGGCGGGGGGACAGGGGTTTATCAGCCCCAGCATTTT
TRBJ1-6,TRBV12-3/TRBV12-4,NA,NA,CASGQTDPSTPLHF,TGTGCCAGCGGTCAAACAGATCCTTCGACACCCCTCCACTTT
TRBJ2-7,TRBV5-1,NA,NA,CASNSGGRWRNEQYF,TGCGCCAGCAACTCCGGAGGGCGGTGGCGGAACGAGCAGTACTTC
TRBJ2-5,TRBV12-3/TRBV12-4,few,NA,CASKRVPQETQYF,TGTGCCAGCAAGCGGGTTCCACAAGAGACCCAGTACTTC
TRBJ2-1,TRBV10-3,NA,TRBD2,CATSAGGPSYNEQFF,TGTGCCACCTCAGCGGGGGGGCCCTCCTACAATGAGCAGTTCTTC
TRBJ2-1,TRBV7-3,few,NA,CASSLNHPQPRGDNEQFF,TGTGCCAGCAGCTTAAACCACCCGCAACCGCGTGGGGACAATGAGCAGTTCTTC
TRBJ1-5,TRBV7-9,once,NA,CASSPRGNKDQPQHF,TGTGCCAGCAGCCCACGGGGGAACAAGGATCAGCCCCAGCATTTT
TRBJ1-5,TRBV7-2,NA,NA,CASSRVHNQPQHF,TGTGCCAGCAGCCGAGTACACAATCAGCCCCAGCATTTT
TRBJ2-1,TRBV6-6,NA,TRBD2,CASSPSGSSYNEQFF,TGTGCCAGCAGCCCCAGCGGGAGCTCCTACAATGAGCAGTTCTTC
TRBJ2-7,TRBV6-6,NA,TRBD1,CASSDPGQGFSEQYF,TGTGCCAGCAGTGACCCGGGACAGGGTTTCTCCGAGCAGTACTTC
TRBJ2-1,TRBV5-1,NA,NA,CASSPAPNNEQFF,TGCGCCAGCAGCCCCGCCCCAAACAATGAGCAGTTCTTC
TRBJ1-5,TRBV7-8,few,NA,CASSSRGGGAPQHF,TGTGCCAGCAGCTCTCGGGGAGGCGGCGCGCCCCAGCATTTT
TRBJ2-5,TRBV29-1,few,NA,CSGTEETQYF,TGCAGCGGGACAGAAGAGACCCAGTACTTC
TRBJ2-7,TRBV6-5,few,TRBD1,CASRRPQGDLYEQYF,TGTGCCAGCAGGCGACCACAGGGGGATCTCTACGAGCAGTACTTC
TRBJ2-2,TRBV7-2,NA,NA,CASSSRGGKNTGELFF,TGTGCCAGCAGCTCCAGGGGAGGCAAGAACACCGGGGAGCTGTTTTTT
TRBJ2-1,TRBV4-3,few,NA,CASSQGDAAYNEQFF,TGCGCCAGCAGCCAAGGGGACGCGGCCTACAATGAGCAGTTCTTC
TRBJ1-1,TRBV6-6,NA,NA,CASSDQVATEAFF,TGTGCCAGCAGTGATCAGGTAGCAACTGAAGCTTTCTTT
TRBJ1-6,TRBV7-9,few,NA,CASGNRGGGPPLHF,TGTGCCAGCGGGAACCGGGGCGGAGGGCCACCCCTCCACTTT
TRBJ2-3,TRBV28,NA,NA,CASRAMTDTQYF,TGTGCCAGCAGGGCGATGACAGATACGCAGTATTTT
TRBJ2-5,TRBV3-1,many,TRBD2,CASSFAGGGETQYF,TGTGCCAGCAGTTTCGCGGGGGGTGGAGAGACCCAGTACTTC
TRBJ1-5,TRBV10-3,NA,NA,CATARQNSNQPQHF,TGTGCCACCGCCCGACAGAATAGCAATCAGCCCCAGCATTTT
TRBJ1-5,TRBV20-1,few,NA,CSAVPGDQPQHF,TGCAGCGCTGTACCCGGGGATCAGCCCCAGCATTTT
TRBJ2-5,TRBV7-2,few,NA,CASSLVVWGTQETQYF,TGTGCCAGCAGCTTAGTCGTTTGGGGAACCCAAGAGACCCAGTACTTC
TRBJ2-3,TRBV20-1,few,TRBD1,CSASWDRGTLDTQYF,TGCAGTGCTAGTTGGGACAGGGGGACGTTGGATACGCAGTATTTT
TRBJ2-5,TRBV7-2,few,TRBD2,CASSRGGARETQYF,TGTGCCAGCAGCCGCGGGGGGGCCCGGGAGACCCAGTACTTC
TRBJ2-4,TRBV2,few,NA,CASSEQGLNIQYF,TGTGCCAGCAGTGAGCAGGGTTTGAACATTCAGTACTTC
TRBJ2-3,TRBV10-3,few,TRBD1,CAISVGTGSDTQYF,TGTGCCATCAGTGTAGGGACAGGGTCAGATACGCAGTATTTT
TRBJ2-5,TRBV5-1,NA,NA,CASSDPTRLGETQYF,TGCGCCAGCAGCGACCCGACTAGACTCGGAGAGACCCAGTACTTC
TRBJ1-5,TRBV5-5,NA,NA,CASSLAWGSGSNQPQHF,TGTGCCAGCAGCTTGGCCTGGGGGAGTGGAAGCAATCAGCCCCAGCATTTT
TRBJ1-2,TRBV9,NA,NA,CASSVTQGNYGYTF,TGTGCCAGCAGCGTAACTCAGGGAAACTATGGCTACACCTTC
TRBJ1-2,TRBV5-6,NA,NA,CASRREEDGYTF,TGTGCCAGCAGACGGGAGGAGGATGGCTACACCTTC
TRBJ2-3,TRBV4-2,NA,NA,CASSPVGESTDTQYF,TGTGCCAGCAGCCCGGTAGGGGAAAGCACAGATACGCAGTATTTT
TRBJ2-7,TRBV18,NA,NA,CASSPPNNPTYEQYF,TGTGCCAGCTCACCACCAAATAACCCCACCTACGAGCAGTACTTC
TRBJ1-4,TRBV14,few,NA,CARDQKDESTNEKLFF,TGTGCCAGAGATCAAAAGGATGAGTCGACTAATGAAAAACTGTTTTTT
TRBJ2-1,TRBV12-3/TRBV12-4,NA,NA,CASSFADEQFF,TGTGCCAGCAGTTTCGCGGATGAGCAGTTCTTC
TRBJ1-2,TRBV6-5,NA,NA,CASSYSSQGFYGYTF,TGTGCCAGCAGTTACTCGAGCCAGGGGTTCTATGGCTACACCTTC
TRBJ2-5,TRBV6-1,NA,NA,CASSEPGSSETQYF,TGTGCCAGCAGTGAACCCGGTAGCTCAGAGACCCAGTACTTC
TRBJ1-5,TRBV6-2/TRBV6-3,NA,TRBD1,CASTDTGEGVNQPQHF,TGTGCCAGCACCGATACAGGGGAAGGGGTCAATCAGCCCCAGCATTTT
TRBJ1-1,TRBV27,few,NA,CASSSQGAGAEAFF,TGTGCCAGCAGTTCCCAGGGTGCTGGGGCTGAAGCTTTCTTT
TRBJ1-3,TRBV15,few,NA,CATSRDPLRRSSGNTIYF,TGTGCCACCAGCAGAGACCCTTTGAGGCGGTCCTCTGGAAACACCATATATTTT
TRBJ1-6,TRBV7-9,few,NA,CASSLFGPYNSPLHF,TGTGCCAGCAGCTTATTCGGTCCCTATAATTCACCCCTCCACTTT
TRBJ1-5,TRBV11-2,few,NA,CASSLGQGWGNQPQHF,TGTGCCAGCAGCTTAGGCCAGGGATGGGGCAATCAGCCCCAGCATTTT
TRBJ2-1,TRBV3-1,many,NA,CASSLRGGPTYNEQFF,TGTGCCAGCAGCCTCAGGGGGGGCCCTACCTACAATGAGCAGTTCTTC
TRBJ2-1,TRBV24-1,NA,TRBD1,CATSATGVREQFF,TGTGCCACCAGTGCCACAGGGGTGCGGGAGCAGTTCTTC
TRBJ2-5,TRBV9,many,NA,CASSVGTSQETQYF,TGTGCCAGCAGCGTCGGGACCTCCCAAGAGACCCAGTACTTC
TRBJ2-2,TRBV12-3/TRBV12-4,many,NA,CASSLGTANTGELFF,TGTGCCAGCAGTTTAGGGACAGCGAACACCGGGGAGCTGTTTTTT
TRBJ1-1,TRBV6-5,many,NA,CASTPGGRDTEAFF,TGTGCCAGCACCCCGGGTGGCCGAGACACTGAAGCTTTCTTT
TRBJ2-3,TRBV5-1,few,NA,CASSLARGGGEDTQYF,TGCGCCAGCAGCTTGGCCCGGGGCGGGGGCGAAGATACGCAGTATTTT
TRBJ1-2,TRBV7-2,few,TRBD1,CASSQGQGALPGGYTF,TGTGCCAGCAGCCAGGGGCAGGGGGCCCTGCCTGGTGGCTACACCTTC
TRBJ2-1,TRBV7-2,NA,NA,CASRGSTKQFF,TGTGCCAGCAGGGGGTCCACCAAGCAGTTCTTC
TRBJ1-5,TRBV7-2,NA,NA,CANRPGDTAHQPQHF,TGTGCCAACCGGCCAGGGGATACGGCCCATCAGCCCCAGCATTTT
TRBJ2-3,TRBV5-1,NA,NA,CASSYDPLTDTQYF,TGCGCCAGCAGTTACGACCCCCTCACAGATACGCAGTATTTT
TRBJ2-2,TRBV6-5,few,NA,CASSPGLHGELFF,TGTGCCAGCAGTCCCGGACTTCACGGGGAGCTGTTTTTT
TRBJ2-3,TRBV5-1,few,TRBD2,CASGGASTDTQYF,TGCGCCTCGGGGGGGGCAAGCACAGATACGCAGTATTTT
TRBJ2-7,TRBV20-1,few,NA,CSARDGLGGSHEQYF,TGCAGTGCTAGAGATGGCCTGGGGGGAAGCCACGAGCAGTACTTC
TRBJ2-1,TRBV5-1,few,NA,CASSLLIPGQGRNEQFF,TGCGCCAGCAGCCTTTTAATTCCGGGACAAGGTAGAAATGAGCAGTTCTTC
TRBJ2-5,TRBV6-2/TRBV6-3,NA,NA,CASSWVGRQQTQYF,TGTGCCAGCAGTTGGGTAGGGAGGCAACAGACCCAGTACTTC